A selection of T cell receptor beta chains follows, all from one sample in a study of B cell selection in AIRE deficiency. Some clones are missing from TCRdb's copy, which holds only in-frame ones; the method was immunoSEQ multiplex PCR. Of 20,000 to 25,000 clones listed, 85% to 95% are singletons. The sequenced sample consisted of Tregs sorted from PBMCs. The receptors were gathered from a human donor with AIRE deficiency. CDR3s include the opening cysteine and the closing phenylalanine or tryptophan. Fields, in order: J gene, clone size, D gene, V gene, CDR3 protein, CDR3 DNA. The D gene is left open where the match is weak. Expanded clones are given a class, and other clones once, few, many or no size at all.

j_call: TRBJ2-7
clone_size: NA
d_call: NA
v_call: TRBV18
cdr3_aa: CASSPTVSYEQYF
cdr3_nt: TGTGCCAGCTCCCCGACAGTCTCCTACGAGCAGTACTTC

j_call: TRBJ2-3
clone_size: NA
d_call: TRBD2
v_call: TRBV19
cdr3_aa: CASSIRLAGESDTQYF
cdr3_nt: TGTGCCAGTAGTATCCGACTAGCGGGAGAGTCAGATACGCAGTATTTT

j_call: TRBJ2-3
clone_size: NA
d_call: TRBD2
v_call: TRBV28
cdr3_aa: CASSLRLAGVTDTQYF
cdr3_nt: TGTGCCAGCAGTTTAAGGCTAGCGGGAGTCACAGATACGCAGTATTTT

j_call: TRBJ2-7
clone_size: NA
d_call: NA
v_call: TRBV7-2
cdr3_aa: CASSLKGQLPYEQYF
cdr3_nt: TGTGCCAGCAGCTTAAAGGGCCAACTTCCCTACGAGCAGTACTTC

j_call: TRBJ2-5
clone_size: NA
d_call: TRBD2
v_call: TRBV5-1
cdr3_aa: CASSLPGGTQYF
cdr3_nt: TGCGCCAGCAGCTTGCCGGGGGGGACCCAGTACTTC

j_call: TRBJ2-1
clone_size: NA
d_call: TRBD2
v_call: TRBV9
cdr3_aa: CASSVKAGGYNEQFF
cdr3_nt: TGTGCCAGCAGCGTAAAGGCGGGAGGCTACAATGAGCAGTTCTTC

j_call: TRBJ2-3
clone_size: NA
d_call: NA
v_call: TRBV15
cdr3_aa: CATSGLPTAQYF
cdr3_nt: TGTGCCACCAGCGGTTTACCGACCGCGCAGTATTTT

j_call: TRBJ1-5
clone_size: NA
d_call: TRBD1
v_call: TRBV5-6
cdr3_aa: CASSLGQGWGQPQHF
cdr3_nt: TGTGCCAGCAGCTTAGGACAGGGCTGGGGTCAGCCCCAGCATTTT

j_call: TRBJ1-4
clone_size: NA
d_call: NA
v_call: TRBV28
cdr3_aa: CASHPTGLNEKLFF
cdr3_nt: TGTGCCAGCCACCCGACAGGACTAAATGAAAAACTGTTTTTT

j_call: TRBJ1-2
clone_size: NA
d_call: NA
v_call: TRBV25-1
cdr3_aa: CASSDHPNYGYTF
cdr3_nt: TGTGCCAGCAGTGACCATCCTAACTATGGCTACACCTTC

j_call: TRBJ1-5
clone_size: NA
d_call: NA
v_call: TRBV6-1
cdr3_aa: CASSEVPRPQHF
cdr3_nt: TGTGCCAGCAGTGAAGTGCCCAGGCCCCAGCATTTT

j_call: TRBJ2-3
clone_size: NA
d_call: NA
v_call: TRBV6-6
cdr3_aa: CASSSLDTQYF
cdr3_nt: TGTGCCAGCAGTTCGCTGGATACGCAGTATTTT

j_call: TRBJ2-7
clone_size: NA
d_call: NA
v_call: TRBV5-4
cdr3_aa: CASSLGGGPYEQYF
cdr3_nt: TGTGCCAGCAGCTTGGGCGGTGGTCCCTACGAGCAGTACTTC

j_call: TRBJ2-7
clone_size: NA
d_call: NA
v_call: TRBV9
cdr3_aa: CASSPDRRDQPYEQYF
cdr3_nt: TGTGCCAGCAGCCCCGACAGACGGGACCAGCCCTACGAGCAGTACTTC

j_call: TRBJ2-3
clone_size: few
d_call: NA
v_call: TRBV7-3
cdr3_aa: CASSPGTTTDTQYF
cdr3_nt: TGTGCCAGCAGCCCCGGGACCACCACAGATACGCAGTATTTT

j_call: TRBJ2-7
clone_size: NA
d_call: TRBD1
v_call: TRBV4-1
cdr3_aa: CASSRDSYEQYF
cdr3_nt: TGCGCCAGCAGCCGGGACAGCTACGAGCAGTACTTC

j_call: TRBJ2-2
clone_size: NA
d_call: NA
v_call: TRBV5-1
cdr3_aa: CASSLGSPGELFF
cdr3_nt: TGCGCCAGCAGCTTGGGCTCCCCCGGGGAGCTGTTTTTT

j_call: TRBJ2-7
clone_size: NA
d_call: NA
v_call: TRBV20-1
cdr3_aa: CSARDRREQYF
cdr3_nt: TGCAGTGCTAGGGACCGGCGCGAGCAGTACTTC

j_call: TRBJ2-3
clone_size: NA
d_call: NA
v_call: TRBV4-1
cdr3_aa: CASSQEGYGTDTQYF
cdr3_nt: TGCGCCAGCAGCCAAGAAGGGTACGGGACAGATACGCAGTATTTT

j_call: TRBJ1-2
clone_size: NA
d_call: NA
v_call: TRBV5-1
cdr3_aa: CASSSLVGDLPRATHSWYYGYTF
cdr3_nt: TGCGCCAGCAGCTCCCTCGTTGGGGACCTCCCCAGGGCGACCCATTCCTGGTACTATGGCTACACCTTC

j_call: TRBJ1-1
clone_size: NA
d_call: NA
v_call: TRBV7-8
cdr3_aa: CASSLIGQLEAFF
cdr3_nt: TGTGCCAGCAGCTTAATCGGACAGCTTGAAGCTTTCTTT

j_call: TRBJ2-5
clone_size: NA
d_call: NA
v_call: TRBV28
cdr3_aa: CASRHQGGETQYF
cdr3_nt: TGTGCCAGCAGACATCAGGGGGGGGAGACCCAGTACTTC

j_call: TRBJ2-5
clone_size: NA
d_call: TRBD1
v_call: TRBV5-1
cdr3_aa: CASSPGQTYQETQYF
cdr3_nt: TGCGCCAGCAGCCCGGGACAGACGTACCAAGAGACCCAGTACTTC

j_call: TRBJ1-1
clone_size: once
d_call: TRBD1
v_call: TRBV4-3
cdr3_aa: CASSQDEGAGAFF
cdr3_nt: TGCGCCAGCAGCCAAGATGAGGGGGCAGGAGCTTTCTTT

j_call: TRBJ2-1
clone_size: NA
d_call: TRBD2
v_call: TRBV5-1
cdr3_aa: CASSLGLAGGYNEQFF
cdr3_nt: TGCGCCAGCAGCCTGGGACTAGCGGGAGGCTACAATGAGCAGTTCTTC

j_call: TRBJ2-5
clone_size: NA
d_call: NA
v_call: TRBV18
cdr3_aa: CASSPVSGQETQYF
cdr3_nt: TGTGCCAGCTCACCAGTCTCAGGCCAAGAGACCCAGTACTTC

j_call: TRBJ1-1
clone_size: NA
d_call: NA
v_call: TRBV7-2
cdr3_aa: CASSPSRDVEAFF
cdr3_nt: TGTGCCAGCAGCCCTTCCAGGGATGTCGAAGCTTTCTTT

j_call: TRBJ2-5
clone_size: NA
d_call: NA
v_call: TRBV7-9
cdr3_aa: CASSNQETQYF
cdr3_nt: TGTGCCAGCAGCAACCAAGAGACCCAGTACTTC

j_call: TRBJ2-1
clone_size: NA
d_call: TRBD1
v_call: TRBV6-5
cdr3_aa: CASSSDRGLYNEQLF
cdr3_nt: TGTGCCAGCAGTTCGGACAGGGGGCTCTACAATGAGCAGCTCTTC

j_call: TRBJ2-2
clone_size: NA
d_call: NA
v_call: TRBV10-3
cdr3_aa: CAISRTDSGELFF
cdr3_nt: TGTGCCATCAGCCGGACAGATTCCGGGGAGCTGTTTTTT

j_call: TRBJ1-2
clone_size: NA
d_call: NA
v_call: TRBV19
cdr3_aa: CASSIAGARNYGYTF
cdr3_nt: TGTGCCAGTAGTATAGCTGGGGCGCGGAACTATGGCTACACCTTC

j_call: TRBJ2-1
clone_size: NA
d_call: TRBD2
v_call: TRBV6-5
cdr3_aa: CASRRYGGDEQFF
cdr3_nt: TGTGCCAGCCGTCGATACGGGGGGGATGAGCAGTTCTTC

j_call: TRBJ2-2
clone_size: NA
d_call: NA
v_call: TRBV5-1
cdr3_aa: CASSNGPLGSANTGELFF
cdr3_nt: TGCGCCAGCAGCAACGGGCCTCTCGGGTCCGCGAACACCGGGGAGCTGTTTTTT

j_call: TRBJ2-5
clone_size: NA
d_call: NA
v_call: TRBV5-6
cdr3_aa: CASSFIGAEQETQYF
cdr3_nt: TGTGCCAGCAGCTTTATCGGGGCGGAACAAGAGACCCAGTACTTC

j_call: TRBJ1-5
clone_size: NA
d_call: NA
v_call: TRBV19
cdr3_aa: CASSRIQGRDQPQHF
cdr3_nt: TGTGCCAGTAGTAGAATACAGGGACGCGATCAGCCCCAGCATTTT

j_call: TRBJ1-2
clone_size: NA
d_call: NA
v_call: TRBV12-5
cdr3_aa: CASGLVLGLANYGYTF
cdr3_nt: TGTGCTAGTGGTTTGGTACTCGGCCTAGCTAACTATGGCTACACCTTC

j_call: TRBJ1-6
clone_size: NA
d_call: NA
v_call: TRBV7-6
cdr3_aa: CASSSGRPTNSPLHF
cdr3_nt: TGTGCCAGCAGCTCCGGTCGTCCAACTAATTCACCCCTCCACTTT

j_call: TRBJ1-2
clone_size: NA
d_call: NA
v_call: TRBV27
cdr3_aa: CASSLSKTAFYGYTF
cdr3_nt: TGTGCCAGCAGTTTATCAAAGACAGCTTTCTATGGCTACACCTTC

j_call: TRBJ1-6
clone_size: NA
d_call: NA
v_call: TRBV7-3
cdr3_aa: CASEPGAIRNSPLHF
cdr3_nt: TGTGCCAGCGAACCCGGCGCCATACGTAATTCACCCCTCCACTTT

j_call: TRBJ2-1
clone_size: NA
d_call: TRBD2
v_call: TRBV19
cdr3_aa: CASTREDSYNEQFF
cdr3_nt: TGTGCCAGCACGCGGGAGGACTCCTACAATGAGCAGTTCTTC

j_call: TRBJ1-4
clone_size: NA
d_call: NA
v_call: TRBV7-9
cdr3_aa: CASSLGTAFNEKLFF
cdr3_nt: TGTGCCAGCAGCTTAGGCACAGCCTTTAATGAAAAACTGTTTTTT

j_call: TRBJ2-2
clone_size: NA
d_call: NA
v_call: TRBV11-2
cdr3_aa: CASSLERTKTGELFF
cdr3_nt: TGTGCCAGCAGCTTAGAGAGGACAAAGACCGGGGAGCTGTTTTTT

j_call: TRBJ2-3
clone_size: NA
d_call: NA
v_call: TRBV18
cdr3_aa: CASSPQDTQYF
cdr3_nt: TGTGCCAGCTCACCTCAAGATACGCAGTATTTT

j_call: TRBJ2-5
clone_size: NA
d_call: NA
v_call: TRBV6-1
cdr3_aa: CASSVAGSGETQYF
cdr3_nt: TGTGCCAGCAGTGTTGCAGGGTCAGGAGAGACCCAGTACTTC

j_call: TRBJ2-7
clone_size: NA
d_call: NA
v_call: TRBV6-5
cdr3_aa: CASSKLSGYEQYF
cdr3_nt: TGTGCCAGCAGTAAACTAAGTGGGTACGAGCAGTACTTC

j_call: TRBJ1-1
clone_size: once
d_call: TRBD1
v_call: TRBV10-3
cdr3_aa: CAISESRTGGEAFF
cdr3_nt: TGTGCCATCAGTGAGTCGCGGACAGGGGGTGAAGCTTTCTTT

j_call: TRBJ1-4
clone_size: NA
d_call: TRBD1
v_call: TRBV19
cdr3_aa: CASSIQGTGMVKLFF
cdr3_nt: TGTGCCAGTAGTATCCAAGGGACAGGGATGGTAAAACTGTTTTTT